The clone carrying this TCR beta chain was seen only once. Its antigen is currently unknown. This sample was taken from a study of T cell clonotyping in hematopoietic cell transplantation. Study overall: Cytoreduction preceded collection of pretransplant recipient samples. Study-wide findings and caveats: Recipient TCR diversity dropped after transplant; expanded clonotypes rose from day 30 to 180. Graft donor and pretransplant recipient Inverse Simpson Index values predicted broader posttransplant TCR diversity.

Only in-frame clones appear in the TCRdb table, and some are missing; sequencing was by immunoSEQ multiplex PCR. Found here are tens of thousands of clones, 85% to 95% of them singletons; the top ten hold under 2%. Unmatched junction bases numbered 8, after V lost 2 bases and J lost 7 bases. The CDR3 is made up of 16 amino acids. Looked up from germline, CDR1 is SEHNR and CDR2 is FQNEAQ (reference sequence). Time point indicated: recipient sample about 28 days before transplant, after cytoreduction. Blood collection times were about day -28 and days 30, 100, 180 posttransplant. The sequencing used peripheral blood mononuclear cells, collected before stem cell transplant. The chain recombines TRBV7-9 with TRBJ2-5; 12 positions match TRBD2. The TCR originated in a man aged 35-49 years with chronic myeloid leukemia. Some clones in this sample may be carry-over from other donors' samples. In DNA, the CDR3 is TGTGCCAGCAGCTTATCTAGCGGGGGGGCCCTAGGGACCCAGTACTTC. Its translation is CASSLSSGGALGTQYF.